This record concerns one T cell receptor (beta chain) sequence. There are 15 residues in the CDR3. V dropped 2 bases and J dropped 5 bases, with 12 bases sitting between them. Germline CDR1 and CDR2: MNHNS and SASEGT. This sample stems from a study of T cell changes during pregnancy in multiple sclerosis. Profiled with immunoSEQ multiplex PCR; TCRdb holds only in-frame clones, not every one. Here the sample spans 55,000 to 70,000 clones, about 92% being singletons. The sequence was collected from a female donor in good health, enrolled as a control in a pregnancy study. The input for sequencing was peripheral blood, taken in the second trimester of pregnancy. The chain employs TRBV6-1 and TRBJ1-4, with a tentative D call TRBD1 (5 bases). CDR3 sequence: CASSENLGANEKLFF. Written as DNA, the CDR3 is TGTGCCAGCAGTGAAAATTTAGGGGCAAATGAAAAACTGTTTTTT.